What follows describes a single T cell receptor beta chain. TCRdb's table, derived via immunoSEQ multiplex PCR, lists solely in-frame clones and lacks some. In the table there are tens of thousands of clones, 88% of which are singletons. Trimming took 1 base from V and 6 from J, leaving 7 bases between them. In germline, CDR1 is SNHLY, CDR2 FYNNEI. This CDR3 is built from 13 residues. This sample stems from a study of blood T cell repertoires in COVID-19. The genes are TRBV2 and TRBJ1-5; D not certain. The receptor's source is a woman aged 55-70 years with COVID-19, enrolled during active disease. The sequencing sample was made of peripheral blood. In nucleotides, the CDR3 is TGTGCCAGCAGTGAAGGTAGCGTTCAGCCCCAGCATTTT. Its translation: CASSEGSVQPQHF. The full variable domain, completed using reference TRBV2 and TRBJ1-5, is EPEVTQTPSHQVTQMGQEVILRCVPISNHLYFYWYRQILGQKVEFLVSFYNNEISEKSEIFDDQFSVERPDGSNFTLKIRSTKLEDSAMYFCASSEGSVQPQHFGDGTRLSIL.